This passage covers 16 T cell receptor beta chains from one sample sequenced in a study of identical twins. TCRdb recomputed calls from the 5' RACE reads with MiXCR, one row per CDR3 protein. The table records approximately 500,000 distinct CDR3 sequences, about 24% of them present only once. Separately, the same data were catalogued under a study of T cells expressing NK-cell markers.

The sequenced sample consisted of CD4+ T cells sorted from blood. Every receptor here comes from a woman aged 18-29 years in good health.

The rearrangement joins TRBV5-1 to TRBJ1-5; D uncertain. The length of the CDR3 is 15 residues. The V and J ends lost 0 bases and 0 bases respectively, with 7 bases between them. From germline, CDR1 is SGHRS and CDR2 YFSETQ. This CDR3 reads CASSLAGNSNQPQHF. The CDR3 DNA follows: TGCGCCAGCAGCTTGGCCGGTAATAGCAATCAGCCCCAGCATTTT.

In its sample, this clonotype was seen a few times. The chain joins TRBV29-1 to TRBJ2-7, with TRBD2 as a possible D gene (5 bases). The ends were cut back, 5 bases at V and 2 bases at J, with 16 bases in the middle. The CDR3 sequence is 14 residues long. Germline CDR1 is SQVTM and CDR2 is ANQGSEA. Here the CDR3 reads CSVRTATVPYEQYF. CDR3 nucleotide sequence: TGCAGCGTTAGGACTGCCACCGTCCCCTACGAGCAGTACTTC.

This clonotype was counted between two and nine times. The rearrangement joins TRBV25-1 to TRBJ2-7; 7 bases map to TRBD1. The CDR3 consists of 15 residues. The V segment lost 8 bases and the J segment 0 bases; nucleotides outside the gene matches: 10. Germline loops: CDR1 MGHDK, CDR2 SYGVNS. CDR3 protein: CASSPRQGTSYEQYF. The CDR3 DNA follows: TGTGCCAGCTCACCCCGACAGGGTACCTCCTACGAGCAGTACTTC.

This clonotype was seen more than once but under ten times. The chain links TRBV27 to TRBJ2-2; no reliable D call. CDR3 length: 16 amino acids. CDR1 and CDR2 (germline): MNHEY, SMNVEV (reference sequence). The V end lost 4 bases, the J end lost 0 bases, and 12 bases lay between the germline ends. The CDR3 is CASSSPVRANTGELFF. CDR3 sequence (DNA): TGTGCCAGCAGTTCCCCAGTCAGAGCGAACACCGGGGAGCTGTTTTTT.

The chain links TRBV2 to TRBJ2-1; perhaps TRBD2 as D (6 bases). Germline-derived CDR1 and CDR2 are SNHLY and FYNNEI. The CDR3 totals 16 residues. V was pared by 7 bases and J by 5 bases, with 21 bases between. CDR3 in amino acids: CASMTTHTGRHNEQFF. CDR3 nucleotides: TGTGCCAGCATGACTACACACACCGGGAGACACAATGAGCAGTTCTTC.

The chain's CDR3 is CASSPTSGGEGEQFF. CDR3 in DNA: TGTGCCAGCAGTCCGACTAGCGGGGGGGAAGGTGAGCAGTTCTTC. The chain couples TRBV12-3 or TRBV12-4 to TRBJ2-1, with TRBD2 matching over 14 bases. V shed 5 bases, J shed 9 bases, and the junction held 6 bases outside the gene matches. The CDR3 sequence is 15 residues long.

V gene TRBV12-3 or TRBV12-4 combines with J gene TRBJ2-3; TRBD2 matches 9 bases. J lost 0 bases, V lost 3 bases, and 4 bases had no gene match. This CDR3 has 16 amino acids. This CDR3 reads CASSFGGGGSTDTQYF. The CDR3, as DNA: TGTGCCAGCAGTTTCGGCGGGGGGGGAAGCACAGATACGCAGTATTTT.

This clonotype was seen only a few times. The V call is TRBV9, the J call TRBJ2-1; 10 bases are shared with TRBD2. Per germline, CDR1 SGDLS and CDR2 YYNGEE. CDR3 size: 16 residues. J was trimmed by 3 bases and V by 0 bases; bases with no gene match: 3. The CDR3 DNA reads TGTGCCAGCAGCGTAGGAGCGGGAGGGGGCTACAATGAGCAGTTCTTC. It encodes CASSVGAGGGYNEQFF.

This chain connects TRBV2 to TRBJ1-5; 7 bases are a match to TRBD1. J gave up 7 bases and V 5 bases, and 11 bases lay outside the gene matches. CDR1 and CDR2 (germline): SNHLY, FYNNEI. The CDR3 is 15 amino acids. CDR3: CASSQQGYQGQPQHF. Here the CDR3 DNA reads TGTGCCAGCAGTCAACAGGGGTATCAAGGGCAGCCCCAGCATTTT. Together with reference TRBV2 and TRBJ1-5, the CDR3 gives the full variable domain: EPEVTQTPSHQVTQMGQEVILRCVPISNHLYFYWYRQILGQKVEFLVSFYNNEISEKSEIFDDQFSVERPDGSNFTLKIRSTKLEDSAMYFCASSQQGYQGQPQHFGDGTRLSIL.

This clonotype was counted between two and nine times. The V call is TRBV6-2 or TRBV6-3, the J call TRBJ2-7; 9 bases are a match to TRBD2. Germline V CDR1 and CDR2: MNHEY, SVGEGT. Trimming cost V 0 bases and J 7 bases; bases outside gene matches: 10. CDR3 size: 16 residues. CDR3 amino acids: CASSYSSSGSALEQYF. CDR3 nucleotides: TGTGCCAGCAGTTACTCGAGTAGCGGGAGCGCTCTGGAGCAGTACTTC.

The chain recombines TRBV5-1 with TRBJ1-1; D unresolved. The V gene lost 0 bases and the J gene lost 1 base, with 7 bases spanning the gap. From germline, CDR1 is SGHRS and CDR2 YFSETQ. This CDR3 is built from 14 residues. Here the CDR3 reads CASSLGDPNTEAFF. The CDR3 coding sequence is TGCGCCAGCAGCTTGGGGGATCCGAACACTGAAGCTTTCTTT.

This clonotype was seen a few times. The V and J genes are TRBV29-1 and TRBJ2-5; 7 nucleotides agree with TRBD1. Germline CDR1 reads SQVTM; CDR2 reads ANQGSEA. The CDR3 contains 15 residues. V lost 4 bases to trimming and J lost 0 bases; unmatched junction nucleotides: 8. CDR3 residues: CSVGEGRGNQETQYF. CDR3 in DNA: TGCAGCGTTGGTGAGGGCAGGGGGAACCAAGAGACCCAGTACTTC. The complete variable domain, with remaining parts taken from reference TRBV29-1 and TRBJ2-5, reads SAVISQKPSRDICQRGTSLTIQCQVDSQVTMMFWYRQQPGQSLTLIATANQGSEATYESGFVIDKFPISRPNLTFSTLTVSNMSPEDSSIYLCSVGEGRGNQETQYFGPGTRLLVL.

Only one count was recorded for this clonotype. The chain carries TRBV10-3 and TRBJ2-7; unclear D gene. Germline lookup yields CDR1 ENHRY and CDR2 SYGVKD. Trimming cost V 4 bases and J 5 bases, with 15 bases left between them. This CDR3 has 14 residues. The CDR3 sequence is CAISGGFLVHEQYF. CDR3 nucleotide sequence: TGTGCCATCAGTGGGGGTTTCCTTGTCCACGAGCAGTACTTC.

This clonotype occurred a few times. The genes are TRBV12-3 or TRBV12-4 and TRBJ2-3; 12 nucleotides line up with TRBD2. V lost 5 bases, J lost 1 base, and 10 bases stayed unmatched. The CDR3 has 18 residues. CDR3 bases: TGTGCCAGCAGTCTCCGACTAGCGGGAGCCCCTGGCACAGATACGCAGTATTTT. It codes for CASSLRLAGAPGTDTQYF.

This clonotype was picked up a small number of times. V is TRBV10-3 and J is TRBJ2-2; the D gene is possibly TRBD2 (6 bases). This CDR3 is 16 amino acids long. Trimming shortened V by 6 bases and J by 0 bases, and 14 bases separated the two germline ends. The germline gives CDR1 ENHRY, CDR2 SYGVKD. CDR3 region: CAISPGTAANTGELFF. The CDR3 coding sequence is TGTGCCATCAGCCCCGGGACTGCCGCGAACACCGGGGAGCTGTTTTTT.

The CDR3 is CASSSRGGFDEKLFF. Here the CDR3 DNA reads TGTGCCAGCAGCTCCAGGGGGGGGTTCGATGAAAAACTGTTTTTT. The V call is TRBV7-2, the J call TRBJ1-4, with TRBD1 matching 7 bases. Per the germline V gene, CDR1 is SGHTA and CDR2 is FQGNSA. This CDR3 region has 15 residues. V lost 4 bases and J lost 6; bases outside the gene matches: 8.